This T cell receptor beta chain comes out of a study of radiotherapy plus CTLA-4 blockade in lung cancer. CDR1 is SGDLS and CDR2 is YYNGEE in the germline V gene. V was clipped by 7 bases and J by 3 bases, with 19 bases between them. CDR3 length: 15 residues. Study-level results: After radiotherapy and ipilimumab, tumor-derived clones expanded in peripheral blood. Among reported predictors of response, early blood T cell clone dynamics with interferon-beta performed best.

Of note for this clone: Its antigen is not identified.

The protocol was immunoSEQ multiplex PCR, while the TCRdb copy is restricted to in-frame clones and leaves out a portion. This table has about 38,000 clones, over 70% appearing once. This clonotype originated in a human donor with non-small cell lung cancer who had stable disease on radiotherapy plus ipilimumab. The rearrangement uses TRBV9 and TRBJ1-1, with D possibly matching TRBD1 (6 bases). The source material was peripheral blood, sampled from a patient treated with radiotherapy plus ipilimumab. The CDR3 sequence is CASSQPGGADTEAFF. CDR3 nucleotides: TGTGCCAGCTCCCAGCCGGGGGGGGCGGACACTGAAGCTTTCTTT.